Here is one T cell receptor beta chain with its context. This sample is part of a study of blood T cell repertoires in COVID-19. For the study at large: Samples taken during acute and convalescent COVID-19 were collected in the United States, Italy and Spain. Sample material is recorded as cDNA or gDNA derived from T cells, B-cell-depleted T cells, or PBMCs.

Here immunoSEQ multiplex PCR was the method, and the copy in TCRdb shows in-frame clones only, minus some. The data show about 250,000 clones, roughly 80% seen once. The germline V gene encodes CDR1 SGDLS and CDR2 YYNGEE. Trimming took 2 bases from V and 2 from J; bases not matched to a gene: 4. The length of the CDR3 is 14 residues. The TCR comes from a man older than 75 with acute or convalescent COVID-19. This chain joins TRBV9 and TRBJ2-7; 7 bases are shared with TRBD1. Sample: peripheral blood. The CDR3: CASSVQGQPYEQYF. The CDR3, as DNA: TGTGCCAGCAGCGTTCAGGGACAGCCCTACGAGCAGTACTTC.